These 20 T cell receptor beta chains were all obtained from the same sample, sequenced in a study of beta chain features in type 1 diabetes. Study-level results: Across all four CD4+ subsets, people with type 1 diabetes showed modestly shorter TCRB CDR3s.

All of the isolated RNA was reverse transcribed, so expressed TCRB transcripts were sequenced. Clones were read by immunoSEQ multiplex PCR, and TCRdb kept only the in-frame ones, dropping some. Of some 360,000 clones listed, roughly a tenth were seen once; the top ten hold 0.55% to 0.75%. No antigen is known for these receptors. The specimen was central memory CD4+ T cells from blood. Receptors originate from a man aged 25 to 40 with type 1 diabetes.

This clone was counted only a few times. The gene calls are TRBV5-4 and TRBJ2-7; tentatively, D is TRBD2 (5 bases). The CDR3 length is 14 residues. Per the germline V gene, CDR1 is SGHNT and CDR2 is YYREEE (reference sequence). Trimming stripped 0 bases from V and 6 bases from J, with 13 bases between. The CDR3 sequence is CASSLAGFTGEQYF. CDR3 nucleotides: TGTGCCAGCAGCTTGGCGGGATTTACCGGCGAGCAGTACTTC.

This clone occurred a few times. The chain employs TRBV28 and TRBJ1-2; perhaps TRBD1 as D (5 bases). The ends were cut back, 3 bases at V and 4 bases at J, with 9 bases in the middle. CDR1 and CDR2 from the germline V gene are MDHEN and SYDVKM. This CDR3 is built from 13 residues. CDR3 coding DNA: TGTGCCAGCAGTTTGGCAGGGAGCTATGGCTACACCTTC. This sequence encodes CASSLAGSYGYTF.

In this sample, this clone turned up a few times. V is TRBV7-9 and J is TRBJ2-2, with 8 bases fitting TRBD2. Germline CDR1 is SEHNR and CDR2 is FQNEAQ (reference sequence). There are 15 residues in the CDR3. With V trimmed by 5 bases and J by 7 bases, 9 bases remained unmatched. This CDR3 reads CASSRRSGSSGELFF. CDR3 in DNA: TGTGCCAGCAGCCGACGGAGCGGGAGTAGCGGGGAGCTGTTTTTT.

This clone was seen at least ten times. The chain recombines TRBV7-3 with TRBJ2-1; the D gene is possibly TRBD2 (5 bases). V lost 1 base, J lost 6 bases, and 22 bases lay in between. The CDR3 covers 18 residues. Germline V gene sequence: CDR1 SGHTA, CDR2 FQGTGA. The DNA for the CDR3 is TGTGCCAGCAGCTTAAAGGCCCCATTAGCGCTCACTCTCAATGAGCAGTTCTTC. Its translation: CASSLKAPLALTLNEQFF.

This clone has just a few counts. This chain connects TRBV28 to TRBJ2-1; 9 positions agree with TRBD1. V lost 8 bases, J lost 3 bases, and 8 bases stayed unmatched. The CDR3 has 15 amino acids. Germline CDR1 MDHEN, CDR2 SYDVKM. The CDR3 here is CASGPTGGFYNEQFF. Here the CDR3 DNA reads TGTGCCAGCGGTCCCACAGGGGGCTTCTACAATGAGCAGTTCTTC.

This clone showed up many times. The chain has TRBV6-1 and TRBJ2-3; D is perhaps TRBD2 (6 bases). Germline V gives CDR1 MNHNS, CDR2 SASEGT. The CDR3 is 16 residues long. Trimming left V 2 bases short and J 1 base short, with 13 bases between. The CDR3, as DNA: TGTGCCAGCAGTGAAATGATGGCTAGCGGCACAGATACGCAGTATTTT. The encoded protein is CASSEMMASGTDTQYF.

At least ten counts were recorded for this clone. The CDR3: CASSLLRLNEQFF. CDR3 bases: TGTGCCAGCAGCTTATTACGTCTGAATGAGCAGTTCTTC. The chain has TRBV7-2 and TRBJ2-1, with no clear D. The CDR3 runs to 13 residues. V lost 2 bases to trimming and J lost 7 bases, with 9 bases between them. Germline-derived CDR1 and CDR2 are SGHTA and FQGNSA. Filled out from reference TRBV7-2 and TRBJ2-1, the complete variable domain reads GAGVSQSPSNKVTEKGKDVELRCDPISGHTALYWYRQSLGQGLEFLIYFQGNSAPDKSGLPSDRFSAERTGGSVSTLTIQRTQQEDSAVYLCASSLLRLNEQFFGPGTRLTVL.

This clone was seen only a few times. The chain has TRBV15 and TRBJ1-2; D is possibly TRBD1 (5 bases). The CDR3 contains 13 residues. Germline CDR1 reads LNHNV; CDR2 reads YYDKDF (reference sequence). Trimming shortened V by 0 bases and J by 6 bases, and 8 bases separated the two germline ends. In DNA form, the CDR3 reads TGTGCCACCAGCAGAGATCAGGGAGATGGCTACACCTTC. Translating it yields CATSRDQGDGYTF.

The chain uses TRBV6-1 and TRBJ1-5; D is perhaps TRBD1 (5 bases). Germline V gene data show CDR1 as MNHNS and CDR2 as SASEGT. CDR3 length equals 14 residues. V lost 3 bases, J lost 1 base, and 7 bases lay in between. The CDR3 DNA follows: TGTGCCAGCAGTGATCGGGGGAGCAATCAGCCCCAGCATTTT. Protein: CASSDRGSNQPQHF.

This clone was detected ten times or more. The chain couples TRBV19 to TRBJ2-7, with D unresolved. The CDR3 is 14 residues long. Trimming cost V 7 bases and J 2 bases, with 15 bases left between them. Germline values: CDR1 LNHDA, CDR2 SQIVND (reference sequence). CDR3 in amino acids: CASKGRGATYEQYF. CDR3 coding DNA: TGTGCCAGTAAGGGCCGCGGAGCTACCTACGAGCAGTACTTC.

This clone was counted between two and nine times. The rearrangement joins TRBV30 to TRBJ1-1, with no clear D. The V gene's germline CDR1 is GTSNPN and CDR2 SVGIG (reference sequence). V was cut by 0 bases and J by 0 bases, with 11 bases left in between. This CDR3 comprises 15 residues. The CDR3, as DNA: TGTGCCTGGAGTGTAGGCTTCAAGATGAACACTGAAGCTTTCTTT. Its protein is CAWSVGFKMNTEAFF. Based on the CDR3 plus reference TRBV30 and TRBJ1-1, the full variable domain is SQTIHQWPATLVQPVGSPLSLECTVEGTSNPNLYWYRQAAGRGLQLLFYSVGIGQISSEVPQNLSASRPQDRQFILSSKKLLLSDSGFYLCAWSVGFKMNTEAFFGQGTRLTVV.

This clone came up a few times. The CDR3 is CASSETGVPGELFF. CDR3 in DNA: TGTGCCAGCAGTGAAACAGGGGTTCCCGGGGAGCTGTTTTTT. The chain has TRBV2 and TRBJ2-2, with 7 bases matching TRBD1. This CDR3 comprises 14 residues. Trimming at V came to 2 bases and at J to 6 bases, leaving 3 bases not matched to a gene. Germline CDR1 and CDR2: SNHLY and FYNNEI.

This rearrangement joins TRBV19 to TRBJ2-5; TRBD2 agrees at 8 bases. The trim removed 4 bases at V and 2 bases at J, leaving 9 bases unmatched. The CDR3 totals 16 residues. Germline CDR1 is LNHDA and CDR2 is SQIVND (reference sequence). The CDR3 sequence is CASSRSAGGSQETQYF. As DNA, the CDR3 is TGTGCCAGTAGTAGGTCCGCGGGAGGCTCACAAGAGACCCAGTACTTC.

This clone was found many times. The chain has TRBV7-6 and TRBJ2-7; D gene unclear. The CDR3 is 14 amino acids. The V end was cut by 4 bases, the J end by 4 bases, with 14 bases between. The germline CDR1 and CDR2 sequences are SGHVS and FNYEAQ. CDR3 coding DNA: TGTGCCAGCAGCTCCTATTCCCAGTTTTACGAGCAGTACTTC. Translating it yields CASSSYSQFYEQYF.

In its sample, this clone was seen a few times. The gene calls are TRBV6-6 and TRBJ2-5; 11 bases map to TRBD2. The J segment lost 5 bases and the V segment lost 6 bases, leaving 5 bases of the junction unmatched. Germline lookup yields CDR1 MNHNY and CDR2 SVGAGI (reference sequence). CDR3 length: 14 residues. CDR3: CASRVAGGPETQYF. The CDR3 bases are TGTGCCAGCAGAGTAGCGGGAGGGCCGGAGACCCAGTACTTC.

This clone appeared a few times. The rearrangement joins TRBV4-2 to TRBJ2-1; TRBD1 is a possible D gene (6 bases). The CDR3 length is 15 residues. Germline V gene lookup returns CDR1 LGHNA and CDR2 YNFKEQ. V lost 7 bases, J lost 0 bases, and 13 bases lay in between. This CDR3 is CASTDLRGSYNEQFF. The CDR3 bases are TGTGCCAGCACCGACCTCAGGGGCTCCTACAATGAGCAGTTCTTC.

This clone was found a few times. This sequence joins TRBV9 and TRBJ1-4; 9 positions match TRBD1. The length of the CDR3 is 16 residues. J lost 11 bases, V lost 1 base, and 12 bases had no gene match. Germline V lookup: CDR1 SGDLS, CDR2 YYNGEE. CDR3 nucleotides: TGTGCCAGCAGCGTATCGACCGGGACAGGGACAGCTAAACTGTTTTTT. This sequence encodes CASSVSTGTGTAKLFF.

The chain has TRBV28 and TRBJ1-2; D gene unclear. The CDR3 contains 13 residues. Deletions cut 8 bases from V and 13 bases from J, with 23 bases between. Germline CDR1 reads MDHEN; CDR2 reads SYDVKM. The CDR3 sequence is CASGETAVWWGTF. The CDR3 DNA reads as TGTGCCAGCGGAGAAACAGCGGTCTGGTGGGGCACCTTC.

This clone occurred a few times. The V gene is TRBV16, the J gene TRBJ1-3; a weak D match, TRBD1 (5 bases). Between the trimmed V and J ends, which lost 0 bases and 1 base, there was a span of 10 bases. CDR3 length: 16 amino acids. Germline V CDR1 and CDR2: KGHSY, FQNENV. The CDR3 coding sequence is TGTGCCAGCAGCCAATCGTCGGAGGGGTCTGGAAACACCATATATTTT. Translation gives CASSQSSEGSGNTIYF. Drawing the rest from reference TRBV16 and TRBJ1-3, the complete variable domain is GEEVAQTPKHLVRGEGQKAKLYCAPIKGHSYVFWYQQVLKNEFKFLISFQNENVFDETGMPKERFSAKCLPNSPCSLEIQATKLEDSAVYFCASSQSSEGSGNTIYFGEGSWLTVV.

The chain employs TRBV29-1 and TRBJ2-3; 7 positions agree with TRBD2. This CDR3 region has 15 residues. Germline trimming cut 3 bases from V and 2 bases from J; bases unmatched to any gene: 8. In germline, CDR1 is SQVTM, CDR2 ANQGSEA. The CDR3 bases are TGCAGCGTTGACCGGGGGGAGGGGACCACAGATACGCAGTATTTT. It codes for CSVDRGEGTTDTQYF.